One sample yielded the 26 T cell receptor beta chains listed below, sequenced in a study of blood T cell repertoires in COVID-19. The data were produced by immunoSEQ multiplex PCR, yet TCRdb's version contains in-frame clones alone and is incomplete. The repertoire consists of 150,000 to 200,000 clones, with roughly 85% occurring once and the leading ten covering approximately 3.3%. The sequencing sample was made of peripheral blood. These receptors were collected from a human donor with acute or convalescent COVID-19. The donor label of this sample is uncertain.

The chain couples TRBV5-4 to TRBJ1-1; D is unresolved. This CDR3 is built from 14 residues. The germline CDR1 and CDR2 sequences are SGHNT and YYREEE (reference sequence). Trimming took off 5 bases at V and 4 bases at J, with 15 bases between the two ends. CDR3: CASRTREVGTEAFF. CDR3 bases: TGTGCCAGCAGAACGAGAGAGGTGGGCACTGAAGCTTTCTTT. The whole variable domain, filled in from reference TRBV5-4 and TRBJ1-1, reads ETGVTQSPTHLIKTRGQQVTLRCSSQSGHNTVSWYQQALGQGPQFIFQYYREEENGRGNFPPRFSGLQFPNYSSELNVNALELDDSALYLCASRTREVGTEAFFGQGTRLTVV.

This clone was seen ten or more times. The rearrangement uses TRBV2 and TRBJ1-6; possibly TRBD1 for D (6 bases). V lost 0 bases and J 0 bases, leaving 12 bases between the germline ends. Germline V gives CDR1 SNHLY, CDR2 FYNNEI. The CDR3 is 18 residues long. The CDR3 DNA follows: TGTGCCAGCAGTGAAGCGCTTAGGGGGAGCTCCTATAATTCACCCCTCCACTTT. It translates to CASSEALRGSSYNSPLHF.

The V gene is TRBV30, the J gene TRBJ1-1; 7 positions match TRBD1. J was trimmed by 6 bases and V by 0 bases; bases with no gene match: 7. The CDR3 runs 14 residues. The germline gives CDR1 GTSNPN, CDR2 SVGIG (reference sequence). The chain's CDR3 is CAWSVSGGTAEAFF. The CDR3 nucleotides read TGTGCCTGGAGTGTGTCAGGGGGGACGGCTGAAGCTTTCTTT.

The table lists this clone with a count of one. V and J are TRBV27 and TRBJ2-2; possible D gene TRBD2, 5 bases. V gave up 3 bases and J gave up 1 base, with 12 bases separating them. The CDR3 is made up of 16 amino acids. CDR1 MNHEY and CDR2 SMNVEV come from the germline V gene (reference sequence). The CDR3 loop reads CASSFGYGVNTGELFF. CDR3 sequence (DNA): TGTGCCAGCAGTTTCGGGTACGGGGTGAACACCGGGGAGCTGTTTTTT.

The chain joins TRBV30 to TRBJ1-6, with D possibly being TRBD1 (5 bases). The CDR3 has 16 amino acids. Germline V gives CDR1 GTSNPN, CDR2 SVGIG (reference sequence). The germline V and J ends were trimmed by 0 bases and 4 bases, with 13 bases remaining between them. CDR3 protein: CAWSVRGVVYNSPLHF. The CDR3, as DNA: TGTGCCTGGAGTGTACGGGGGGTAGTTTATAATTCACCCCTCCACTTT.

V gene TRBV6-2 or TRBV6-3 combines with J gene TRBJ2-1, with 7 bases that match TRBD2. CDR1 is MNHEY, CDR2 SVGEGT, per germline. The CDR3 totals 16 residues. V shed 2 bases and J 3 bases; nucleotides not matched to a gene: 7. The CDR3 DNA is TGTGCCAGCAGTTACGCCGGCGGGGGAGACTACAATGAGCAGTTCTTC. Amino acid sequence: CASSYAGGGDYNEQFF.

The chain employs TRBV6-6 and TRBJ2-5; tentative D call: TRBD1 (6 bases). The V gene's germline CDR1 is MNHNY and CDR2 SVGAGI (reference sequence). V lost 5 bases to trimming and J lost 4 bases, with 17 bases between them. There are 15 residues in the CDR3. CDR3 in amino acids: CASSKGHGVGETQYF. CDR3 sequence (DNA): TGTGCCAGCAGTAAGGGACACGGGGTTGGAGAGACCCAGTACTTC.

CDR3 DNA sequence: TGTGCCAGCAGTTTAGTAGGACAGTCCTACGAGCAGTACTTC. It is translated as CASSLVGQSYEQYF. This sequence joins TRBV28 and TRBJ2-7, with a weak D call TRBD1 (6 bases). In germline, CDR1 is MDHEN, CDR2 SYDVKM. V was cut by 2 bases and J by 1 base, with 9 bases left in between. CDR3 length: 14 amino acids.

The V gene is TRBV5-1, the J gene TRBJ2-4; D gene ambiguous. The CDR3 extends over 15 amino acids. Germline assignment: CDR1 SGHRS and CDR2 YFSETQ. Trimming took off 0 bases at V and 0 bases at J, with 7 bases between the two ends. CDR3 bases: TGCGCCAGCAGCTTGGGTTCTCTAGCCAAAAACATTCAGTACTTC. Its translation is CASSLGSLAKNIQYF.

The CDR3 DNA reads as TGTGCCATCGCGACAGGGGGTGGTGCAGATACGCAGTATTTT. Translating it yields CAIATGGGADTQYF. The rearrangement uses TRBV10-3 and TRBJ2-3; 9 bases align to TRBD1. CDR3 length: 14 amino acids. Losses at the gene ends were 8 bases for V and 4 bases for J; bases not matched to a gene: 7. The germline CDR1 and CDR2 sequences are ENHRY and SYGVKD.

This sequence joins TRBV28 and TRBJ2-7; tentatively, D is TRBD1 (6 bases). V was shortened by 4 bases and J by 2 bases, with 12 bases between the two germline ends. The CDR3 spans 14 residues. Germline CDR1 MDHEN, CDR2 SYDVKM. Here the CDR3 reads CASSSAGTPYEQYF. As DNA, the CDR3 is TGTGCCAGCAGTTCGGCCGGGACACCCTACGAGCAGTACTTC. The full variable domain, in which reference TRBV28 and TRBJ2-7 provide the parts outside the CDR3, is DVKVTQSSRYLVKRTGEKVFLECVQDMDHENMFWYRQDPGLGLRLIYFSYDVKMKEKGDIPEGYSVSREKKERFSLILESASTNQTSMYLCASSSAGTPYEQYFGPGTRLTVT.

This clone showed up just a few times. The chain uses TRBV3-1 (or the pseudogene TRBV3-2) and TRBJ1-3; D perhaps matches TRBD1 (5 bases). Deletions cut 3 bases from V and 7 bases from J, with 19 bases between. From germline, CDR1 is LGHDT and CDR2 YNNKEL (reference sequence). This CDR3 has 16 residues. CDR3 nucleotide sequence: TGTGCCAGCAGCCACGCCGGGACTTTTTCAGCGAACACCATATATTTT. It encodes CASSHAGTFSANTIYF.

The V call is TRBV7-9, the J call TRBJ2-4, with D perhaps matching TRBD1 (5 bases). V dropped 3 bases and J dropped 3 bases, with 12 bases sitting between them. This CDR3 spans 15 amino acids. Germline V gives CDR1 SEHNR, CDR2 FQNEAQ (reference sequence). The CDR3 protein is CASSLDQGVKNIQYF. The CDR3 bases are TGTGCCAGCAGCTTGGATCAGGGTGTCAAAAACATTCAGTACTTC.

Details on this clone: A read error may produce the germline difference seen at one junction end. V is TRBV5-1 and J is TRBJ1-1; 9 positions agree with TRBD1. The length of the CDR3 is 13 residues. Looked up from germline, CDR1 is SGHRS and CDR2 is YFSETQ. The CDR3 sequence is CASSLAVDRGAIF. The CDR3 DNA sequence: TGCGCCAGCAGCTTGGCCGTGGACAGGGGAGCGATCTTT.

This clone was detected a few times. The CDR3: CASSAQGNNEQFF. CDR3 nucleotides: TGTGCCAGCAGCGCGCAGGGGAACAATGAGCAGTTCTTC. The chain carries TRBV11-3 and TRBJ2-1, with a possible D match to TRBD1 (6 bases). The CDR3 contains 13 residues. Between the trimmed V and J ends, which lost 5 bases and 5 bases, there was a span of 10 bases. Per germline, CDR1 SGHNT and CDR2 YENEEA.

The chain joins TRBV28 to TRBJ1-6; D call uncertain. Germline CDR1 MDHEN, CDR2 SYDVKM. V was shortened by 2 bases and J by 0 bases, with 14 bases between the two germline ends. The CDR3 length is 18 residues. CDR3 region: CASSLPPPRSSYNSPLHF. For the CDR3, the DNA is TGTGCCAGCAGTTTACCTCCCCCCCGGAGCTCCTATAATTCACCCCTCCACTTT.

CDR3 bases: TGTGCCAGCAGTGAAGCGCTGGGTTTCGGGGGAAACACCATATATTTT. Translated: CASSEALGFGGNTIYF. The chain employs TRBV2 and TRBJ1-3; D remains unclear. The CDR3 extends over 16 amino acids. V lost 0 bases, J lost 4 bases, and 13 bases lay in between. Germline CDR1 reads SNHLY; CDR2 reads FYNNEI. Drawing the rest from reference TRBV2 and TRBJ1-3, the complete variable domain is EPEVTQTPSHQVTQMGQEVILRCVPISNHLYFYWYRQILGQKVEFLVSFYNNEISEKSEIFDDQFSVERPDGSNFTLKIRSTKLEDSAMYFCASSEALGFGGNTIYFGEGSWLTVV.

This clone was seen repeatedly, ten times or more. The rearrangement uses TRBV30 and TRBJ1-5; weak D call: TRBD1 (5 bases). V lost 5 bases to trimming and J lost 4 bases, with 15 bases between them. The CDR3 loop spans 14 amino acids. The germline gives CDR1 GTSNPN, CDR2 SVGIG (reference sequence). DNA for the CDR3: TGTGCCTGGGCCCTCGACAGAGGTAATCAGCCCCAGCATTTT. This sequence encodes CAWALDRGNQPQHF.

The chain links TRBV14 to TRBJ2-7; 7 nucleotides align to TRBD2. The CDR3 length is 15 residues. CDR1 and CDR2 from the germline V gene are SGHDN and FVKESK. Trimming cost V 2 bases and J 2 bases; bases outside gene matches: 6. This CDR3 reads CASSQRRGGAYEQYF. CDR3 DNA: TGTGCCAGCAGCCAAAGGCGCGGGGGAGCCTACGAGCAGTACTTC.

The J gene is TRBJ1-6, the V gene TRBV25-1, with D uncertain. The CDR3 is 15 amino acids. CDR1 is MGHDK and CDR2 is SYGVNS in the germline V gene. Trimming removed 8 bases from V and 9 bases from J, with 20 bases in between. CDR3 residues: CASRLAGSRSSPLHF. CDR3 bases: TGTGCCAGCCGCCTGGCGGGGAGTAGGAGTTCACCCCTCCACTTT.

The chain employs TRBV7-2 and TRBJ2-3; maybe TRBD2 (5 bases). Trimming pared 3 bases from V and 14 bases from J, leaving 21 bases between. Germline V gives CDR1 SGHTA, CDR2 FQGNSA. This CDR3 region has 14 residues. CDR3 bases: TGTGCCAGCAGCTTCGAAGCTACTCCAATCCTAGCGTATTTT. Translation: CASSFEATPILAYF. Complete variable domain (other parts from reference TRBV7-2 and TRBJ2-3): GAGVSQSPSNKVTEKGKDVELRCDPISGHTALYWYRQSLGQGLEFLIYFQGNSAPDKSGLPSDRFSAERTGGSVSTLTIQRTQQEDSAVYLCASSFEATPILAYFGPGTRLTVL.

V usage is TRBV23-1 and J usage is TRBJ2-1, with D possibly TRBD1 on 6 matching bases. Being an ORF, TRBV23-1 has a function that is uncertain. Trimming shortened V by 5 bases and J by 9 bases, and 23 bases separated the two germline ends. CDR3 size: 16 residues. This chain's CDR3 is CASSFYRETSTGEQFF. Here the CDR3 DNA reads TGCGCCAGCAGTTTCTACAGGGAAACCAGCACTGGTGAGCAGTTCTTC.

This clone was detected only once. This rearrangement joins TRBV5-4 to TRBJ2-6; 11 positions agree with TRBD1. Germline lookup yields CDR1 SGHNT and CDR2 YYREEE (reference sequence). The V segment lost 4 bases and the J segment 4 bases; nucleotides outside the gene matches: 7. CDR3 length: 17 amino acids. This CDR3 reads CASSRGTGGSGANVLTF. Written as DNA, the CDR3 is TGTGCCAGCAGCCGGGGGACAGGGGGTTCCGGGGCCAACGTCCTGACTTTC.

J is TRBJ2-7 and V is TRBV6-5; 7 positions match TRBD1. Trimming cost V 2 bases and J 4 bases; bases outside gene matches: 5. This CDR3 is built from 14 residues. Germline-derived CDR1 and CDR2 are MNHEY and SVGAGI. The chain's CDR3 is CASSYGQGVYEQYF. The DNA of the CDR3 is TGTGCCAGCAGTTACGGGCAGGGGGTATACGAGCAGTACTTC.

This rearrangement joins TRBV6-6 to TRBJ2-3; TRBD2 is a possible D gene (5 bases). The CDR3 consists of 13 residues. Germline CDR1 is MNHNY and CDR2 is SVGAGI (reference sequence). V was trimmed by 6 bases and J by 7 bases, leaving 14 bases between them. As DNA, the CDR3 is TGTGCCAGCAGCTTCGGCGAGGGATATACGCAGTATTTT. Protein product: CASSFGEGYTQYF.

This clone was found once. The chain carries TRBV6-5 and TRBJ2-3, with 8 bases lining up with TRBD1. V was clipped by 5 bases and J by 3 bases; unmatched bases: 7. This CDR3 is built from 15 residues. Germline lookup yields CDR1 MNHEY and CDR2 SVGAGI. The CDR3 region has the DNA TGTGCCAGCAGTCGAGGGACAGGCCAGACAGATACGCAGTATTTT. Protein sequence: CASSRGTGQTDTQYF.